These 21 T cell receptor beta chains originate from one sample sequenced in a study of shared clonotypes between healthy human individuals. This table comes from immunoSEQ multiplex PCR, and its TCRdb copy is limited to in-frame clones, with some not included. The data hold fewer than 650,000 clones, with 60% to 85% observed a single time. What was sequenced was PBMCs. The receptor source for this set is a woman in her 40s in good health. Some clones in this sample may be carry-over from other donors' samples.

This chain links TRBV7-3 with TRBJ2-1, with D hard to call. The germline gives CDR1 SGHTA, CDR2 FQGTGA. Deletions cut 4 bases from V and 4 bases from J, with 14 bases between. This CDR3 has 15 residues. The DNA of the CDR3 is TGTGCCAGCAGCTCCCAGACTGGGATTTACAATGAGCAGTTCTTC. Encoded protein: CASSSQTGIYNEQFF.

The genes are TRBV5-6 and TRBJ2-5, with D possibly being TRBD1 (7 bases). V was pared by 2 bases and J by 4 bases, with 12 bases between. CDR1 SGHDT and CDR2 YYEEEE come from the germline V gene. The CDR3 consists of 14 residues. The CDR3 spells CASSLGQEGETQYF. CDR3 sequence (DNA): TGTGCCAGCAGCTTAGGACAGGAGGGAGAGACCCAGTACTTC.

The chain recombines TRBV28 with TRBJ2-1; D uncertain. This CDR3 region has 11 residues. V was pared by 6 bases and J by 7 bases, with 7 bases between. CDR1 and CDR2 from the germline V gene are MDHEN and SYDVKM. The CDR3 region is CASSPSNEQFF. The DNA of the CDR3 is TGTGCCAGCAGCCCATCTAATGAGCAGTTCTTC.

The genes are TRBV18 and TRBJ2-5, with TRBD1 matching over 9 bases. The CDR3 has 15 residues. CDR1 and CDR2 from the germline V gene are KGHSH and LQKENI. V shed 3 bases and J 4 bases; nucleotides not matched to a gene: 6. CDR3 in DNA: TGTGCCAGCTCACCTCTTTCGGGACAGGGAGAGACCCAGTACTTC. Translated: CASSPLSGQGETQYF.

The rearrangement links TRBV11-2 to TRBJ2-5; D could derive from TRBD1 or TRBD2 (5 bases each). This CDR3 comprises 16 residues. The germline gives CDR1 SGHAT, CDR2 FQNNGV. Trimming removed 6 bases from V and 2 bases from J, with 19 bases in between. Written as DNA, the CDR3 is TGTGCCAGCAGGCGACCGGGACGCGGATTACAAGAGACCCAGTACTTC. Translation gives CASRRPGRGLQETQYF.

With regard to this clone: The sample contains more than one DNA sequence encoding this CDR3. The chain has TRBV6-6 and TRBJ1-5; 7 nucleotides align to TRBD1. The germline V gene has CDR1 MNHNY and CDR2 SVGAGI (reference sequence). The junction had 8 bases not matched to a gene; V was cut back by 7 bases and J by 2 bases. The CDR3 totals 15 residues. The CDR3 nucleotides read TGTGCCAGCATAAAGGGGGCGGGGGGCAATCAGCCCCAGCATTTT. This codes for CASIKGAGGNQPQHF.

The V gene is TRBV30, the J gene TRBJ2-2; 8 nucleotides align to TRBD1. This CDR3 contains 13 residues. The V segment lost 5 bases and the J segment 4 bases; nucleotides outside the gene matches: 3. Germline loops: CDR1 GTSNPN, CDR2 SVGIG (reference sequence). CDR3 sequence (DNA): TGTGCCTGGGGTACAGGGGGCACCGGGGAGCTGTTTTTT. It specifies CAWGTGGTGELFF.

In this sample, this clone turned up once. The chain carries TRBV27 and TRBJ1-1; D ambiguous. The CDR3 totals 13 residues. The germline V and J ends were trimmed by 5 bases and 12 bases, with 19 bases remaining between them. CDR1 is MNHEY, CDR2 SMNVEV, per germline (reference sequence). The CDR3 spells CASSPGRWLATFF. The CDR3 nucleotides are TGTGCCAGCAGTCCCGGCCGGTGGCTTGCGACTTTCTTT.

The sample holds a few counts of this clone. This CDR3 reads CAWSTNSNEKLFF. The CDR3 DNA is TGTGCCTGGAGTACCAACAGTAATGAAAAACTGTTTTTT. V and J are TRBV30 and TRBJ1-4; no reliable D call. CDR3 size: 13 residues. Germline CDR1 reads GTSNPN; CDR2 reads SVGIG (reference sequence). The V end lost 2 bases, the J end lost 4 bases, and 8 bases lay between the germline ends.

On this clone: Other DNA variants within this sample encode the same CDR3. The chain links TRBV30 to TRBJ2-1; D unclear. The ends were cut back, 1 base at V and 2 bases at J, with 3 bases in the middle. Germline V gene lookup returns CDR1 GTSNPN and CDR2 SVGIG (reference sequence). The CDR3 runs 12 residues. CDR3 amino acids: CAWSAAYNEQFF. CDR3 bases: TGTGCCTGGAGTGCCGCCTACAATGAGCAGTTCTTC. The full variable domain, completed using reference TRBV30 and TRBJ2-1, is SQTIHQWPATLVQPVGSPLSLECTVEGTSNPNLYWYRQAAGRGLQLLFYSVGIGQISSEVPQNLSASRPQDRQFILSSKKLLLSDSGFYLCAWSAAYNEQFFGPGTRLTVL.

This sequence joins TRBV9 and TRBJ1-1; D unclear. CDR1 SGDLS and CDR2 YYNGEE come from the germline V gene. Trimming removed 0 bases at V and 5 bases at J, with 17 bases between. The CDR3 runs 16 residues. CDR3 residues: CASSVATGPSGTEAFF. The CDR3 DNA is TGTGCCAGCAGCGTAGCTACGGGCCCTAGTGGGACTGAAGCTTTCTTT.

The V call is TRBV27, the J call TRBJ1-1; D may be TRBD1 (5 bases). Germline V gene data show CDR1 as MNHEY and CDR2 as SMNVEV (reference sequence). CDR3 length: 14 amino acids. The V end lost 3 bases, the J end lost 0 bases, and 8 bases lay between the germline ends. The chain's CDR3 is CASSFGGLNTEAFF. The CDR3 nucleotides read TGTGCCAGCAGTTTCGGGGGATTGAACACTGAAGCTTTCTTT.

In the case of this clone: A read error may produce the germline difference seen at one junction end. This CDR3 reads CASSDGQDQPQHF. As DNA, the CDR3 is TGTGCTAGCAGTGACGGACAGGATCAGCCCCAGCATTTT. This chain uses TRBV7-7 with TRBJ1-5; 7 bases are shared with TRBD1. Germline values: CDR1 SSHAT, CDR2 FNYEAQ (reference sequence). The CDR3 runs to 13 residues. Supplemented by reference TRBV7-7 and TRBJ1-5, the full variable domain reads GAGVSQSPRYKVTKRGQDVTLRCDPISSHATLYWYQQALGQGPEFLTYFNYEAQPDKSGLPSDRFSAERPEGSISTLTIQRTEQRDSAMYRCASSDGQDQPQHFGDGTRLSIL.

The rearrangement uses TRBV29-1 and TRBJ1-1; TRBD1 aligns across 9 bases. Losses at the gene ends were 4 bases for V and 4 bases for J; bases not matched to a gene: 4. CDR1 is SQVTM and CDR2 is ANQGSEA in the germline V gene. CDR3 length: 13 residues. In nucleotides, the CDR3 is TGCAGCGTTGGCACAGGGGGCGGCACTGAAGCTTTCTTT. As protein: CSVGTGGGTEAFF.

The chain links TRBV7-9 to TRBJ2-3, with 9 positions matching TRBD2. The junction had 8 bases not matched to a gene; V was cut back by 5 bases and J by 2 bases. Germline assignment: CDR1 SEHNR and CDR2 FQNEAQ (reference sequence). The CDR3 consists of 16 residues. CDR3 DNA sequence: TGTGCCAGCAGCCAGTCTAGCGGGACGCACACAGATACGCAGTATTTT. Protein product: CASSQSSGTHTDTQYF.

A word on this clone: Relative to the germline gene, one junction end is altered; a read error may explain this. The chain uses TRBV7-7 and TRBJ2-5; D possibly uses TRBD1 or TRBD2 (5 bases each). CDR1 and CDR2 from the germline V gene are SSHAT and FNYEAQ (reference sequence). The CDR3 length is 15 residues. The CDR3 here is CASSLASAEGETQYF. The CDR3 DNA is TGTGCTAGCAGCTTAGCATCGGCAGAGGGGGAGACCCAGTACTTC.

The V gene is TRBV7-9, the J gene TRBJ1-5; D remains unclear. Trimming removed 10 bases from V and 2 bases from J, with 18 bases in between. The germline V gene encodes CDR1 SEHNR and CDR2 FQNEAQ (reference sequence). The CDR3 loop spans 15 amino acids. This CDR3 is CANTPGSPRNQPQHF. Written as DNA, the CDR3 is TGTGCCAACACACCGGGTTCCCCCCGCAATCAGCCCCAGCATTTT.

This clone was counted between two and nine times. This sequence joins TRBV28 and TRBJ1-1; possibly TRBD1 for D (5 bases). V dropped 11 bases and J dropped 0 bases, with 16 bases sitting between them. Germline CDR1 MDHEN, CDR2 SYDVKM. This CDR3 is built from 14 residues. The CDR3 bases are TGTGCCTCCACATGGGGCAGAGTGAACACTGAAGCTTTCTTT. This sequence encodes CASTWGRVNTEAFF.

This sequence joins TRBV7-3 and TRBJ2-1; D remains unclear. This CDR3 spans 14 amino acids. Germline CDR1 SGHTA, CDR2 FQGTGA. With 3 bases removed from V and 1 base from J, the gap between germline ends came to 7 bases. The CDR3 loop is CASSFSLSYNEQFF. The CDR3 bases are TGTGCCAGCAGCTTCTCACTTTCCTACAATGAGCAGTTCTTC.

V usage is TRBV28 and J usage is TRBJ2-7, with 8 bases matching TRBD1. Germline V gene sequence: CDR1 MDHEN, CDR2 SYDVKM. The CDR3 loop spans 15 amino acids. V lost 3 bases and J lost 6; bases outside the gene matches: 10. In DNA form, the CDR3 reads TGTGCCAGCAGTTTCGAAGGACAGGGAACCGTCGAGCAGTACTTC. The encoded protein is CASSFEGQGTVEQYF.

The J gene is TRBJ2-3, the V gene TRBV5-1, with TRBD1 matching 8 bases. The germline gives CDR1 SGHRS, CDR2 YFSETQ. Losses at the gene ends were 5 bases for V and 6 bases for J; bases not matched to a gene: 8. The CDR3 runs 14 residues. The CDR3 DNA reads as TGCGCCAGCAGGTTCAGGGGGCAGGTGGATACGCAGTATTTT. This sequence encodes CASRFRGQVDTQYF.